A selection of T cell receptor beta chains follows, all from one sample in a study of beta chain features in type 1 diabetes. The method was immunoSEQ multiplex PCR; TCRdb's version includes in-frame clones alone and lacks a portion of them. The repertoire holds 300,000 to 350,000 clones, with around 15% as singletons. Specimen: central memory CD4+ T cells from blood. The receptor set was obtained from a man aged 25-40 years in good health. CDR3s include the opening cysteine and the closing phenylalanine or tryptophan. The D gene is left open where the match is weak. Size values are once, few and many counts, or a class for expanded clones, and some rows have none.

clone_size: -
j_call: TRBJ1-5
d_call: -
v_call: TRBV11-3
cdr3_aa: CASSLSWNQPQHF
cdr3_nt: TGTGCCAGCAGCTTGAGCTGGAATCAGCCCCAGCATTTT

clone_size: few
j_call: TRBJ2-5
d_call: -
v_call: TRBV7-9
cdr3_aa: CASSLSGQETQYF
cdr3_nt: TGTGCCAGCAGCTTATCAGGACAAGAGACCCAGTACTTC

clone_size: -
j_call: TRBJ2-3
d_call: -
v_call: TRBV5-4
cdr3_aa: CASRRQTSTDTQYF
cdr3_nt: TGTGCCAGCAGGAGACAGACAAGCACAGATACGCAGTATTTT

clone_size: -
j_call: TRBJ1-3
d_call: -
v_call: TRBV18
cdr3_aa: CASSPQGRSGNTIYF
cdr3_nt: TGTGCCAGCTCACCACAGGGGCGCTCGGGAAACACCATATATTTT

clone_size: -
j_call: TRBJ2-5
d_call: TRBD2
v_call: TRBV9
cdr3_aa: CASSRSGGETQYF
cdr3_nt: TGTGCCAGCAGCCGCAGCGGGGGGGAGACCCAGTACTTC

clone_size: few
j_call: TRBJ2-7
d_call: -
v_call: TRBV5-6
cdr3_aa: CASSLSVWDVGYYEQYF
cdr3_nt: TGTGCCAGCAGCTTGAGCGTCTGGGACGTAGGGTACTACGAGCAGTACTTC

clone_size: few
j_call: TRBJ1-4
d_call: TRBD1
v_call: TRBV7-9
cdr3_aa: CASSLLTGSGEKLFF
cdr3_nt: TGTGCCAGCAGCTTATTGACAGGGTCGGGTGAAAAACTGTTTTTT

clone_size: many
j_call: TRBJ2-1
d_call: -
v_call: TRBV9
cdr3_aa: CASSPPGLGDEQFF
cdr3_nt: TGTGCCAGCAGCCCGCCGGGACTGGGAGATGAGCAGTTCTTC

clone_size: few
j_call: TRBJ1-5
d_call: TRBD1
v_call: TRBV5-1
cdr3_aa: CASSQTGAQPQHF
cdr3_nt: TGCGCCAGCAGCCAAACAGGGGCACAACCCCAGCATTTT

clone_size: -
j_call: TRBJ1-2
d_call: -
v_call: TRBV5-1
cdr3_aa: CASSPSGDYGYTF
cdr3_nt: TGCGCCAGCAGCCCGAGTGGGGACTATGGCTACACCTTC

clone_size: few
j_call: TRBJ1-3
d_call: TRBD1
v_call: TRBV7-9
cdr3_aa: CASSLAGTAGNTIYF
cdr3_nt: TGTGCCAGCAGCTTAGCAGGGACAGCCGGAAACACCATATATTTT

clone_size: -
j_call: TRBJ1-1
d_call: -
v_call: TRBV7-2
cdr3_aa: CASSLFSPVNTEAFF
cdr3_nt: TGTGCCAGCAGCTTATTTTCTCCAGTAAACACTGAAGCTTTCTTT

clone_size: -
j_call: TRBJ1-2
d_call: -
v_call: TRBV9
cdr3_aa: CASSQGGENYGYTF
cdr3_nt: TGTGCCAGCAGCCAAGGGGGAGAGAACTATGGCTACACCTTC

clone_size: -
j_call: TRBJ2-4
d_call: TRBD2
v_call: TRBV20-1
cdr3_aa: CSGQREGIQYF
cdr3_nt: TGCAGTGGCCAGCGGGAAGGCATTCAGTACTTC

clone_size: -
j_call: TRBJ2-2
d_call: -
v_call: TRBV11-3
cdr3_aa: CASSLTGVTTGELFF
cdr3_nt: TGTGCCAGCAGCTTAACGGGAGTTACCACCGGGGAGCTGTTTTTT

clone_size: -
j_call: TRBJ2-3
d_call: -
v_call: TRBV28
cdr3_aa: CASSLRVSDTQYF
cdr3_nt: TGTGCCAGCAGTTTGAGAGTAAGCGACACCCAGTATTTT

clone_size: -
j_call: TRBJ1-5
d_call: -
v_call: TRBV7-6
cdr3_aa: CASSFSGQPQHF
cdr3_nt: TGTGCCAGCAGCTTCTCCGGTCAGCCCCAGCATTTT

clone_size: -
j_call: TRBJ1-2
d_call: -
v_call: TRBV5-4
cdr3_aa: CASSLDPTNYGYTF
cdr3_nt: TGTGCCAGCAGCTTGGATCCTACTAACTATGGCTACACCTTC

clone_size: few
j_call: TRBJ1-1
d_call: -
v_call: TRBV7-9
cdr3_aa: CASSYLSGAEAFF
cdr3_nt: TGTGCCAGCAGCTACTTGTCGGGCGCTGAAGCTTTCTTT

clone_size: -
j_call: TRBJ1-2
d_call: TRBD1
v_call: TRBV10-3
cdr3_aa: CAISSTGQGYYGYTF
cdr3_nt: TGTGCCATCAGTTCTACTGGACAGGGATACTATGGCTACACCTTC

clone_size: few
j_call: TRBJ2-5
d_call: -
v_call: TRBV4-2
cdr3_aa: CASSQDQFQETQYF
cdr3_nt: TGTGCCAGCAGCCAAGACCAATTTCAAGAGACCCAGTACTTC

clone_size: many
j_call: TRBJ2-5
d_call: -
v_call: TRBV18
cdr3_aa: CASSPTQDKETQYF
cdr3_nt: TGTGCCAGCTCACCAACACAGGACAAAGAGACCCAGTACTTC

clone_size: -
j_call: TRBJ2-3
d_call: TRBD2
v_call: TRBV9
cdr3_aa: CASSRRERQTDTQYF
cdr3_nt: TGTGCCAGCAGCCGGCGGGAGCGCCAGACAGATACGCAGTATTTT

clone_size: many
j_call: TRBJ1-1
d_call: -
v_call: TRBV2
cdr3_aa: CASSYGTREAFF
cdr3_nt: TGTGCCAGCAGTTACGGGACACGTGAAGCTTTCTTT

clone_size: -
j_call: TRBJ2-2
d_call: TRBD1
v_call: TRBV6-6
cdr3_aa: CASSRDSHTGELFF
cdr3_nt: TGTGCCAGCAGTCGGGACAGTCACACCGGGGAGCTGTTTTTT

clone_size: -
j_call: TRBJ2-5
d_call: -
v_call: TRBV7-2
cdr3_aa: CASSLVSGQETQYF
cdr3_nt: TGTGCCAGCAGCTTAGTTTCGGGGCAAGAGACCCAGTACTTC

clone_size: few
j_call: TRBJ1-5
d_call: -
v_call: TRBV6-6
cdr3_aa: CASSSETGPSNQPQHF
cdr3_nt: TGTGCCAGCAGTAGCGAAACAGGGCCTAGCAATCAGCCCCAGCATTTT

clone_size: -
j_call: TRBJ2-7
d_call: -
v_call: TRBV7-6
cdr3_aa: CASSFNRFYEQYF
cdr3_nt: TGTGCCAGCAGCTTTAACAGGTTCTACGAGCAGTACTTC

clone_size: many
j_call: TRBJ2-6
d_call: -
v_call: TRBV7-9
cdr3_aa: CASSRTSSGANVLTF
cdr3_nt: TGTGCCAGCAGCCGTACCAGCTCTGGGGCCAACGTCCTGACTTTC

clone_size: -
j_call: TRBJ1-5
d_call: -
v_call: TRBV27
cdr3_aa: CASSFRDTNQPQHF
cdr3_nt: TGTGCCAGCAGTTTCCGGGACACCAATCAGCCCCAGCATTTT

clone_size: -
j_call: TRBJ1-3
d_call: TRBD1
v_call: TRBV9
cdr3_aa: CASSVAGTVGNTIYF
cdr3_nt: TGTGCCAGCAGCGTCGCCGGGACAGTGGGAAACACCATATATTTT

clone_size: many
j_call: TRBJ2-1
d_call: TRBD2
v_call: TRBV18
cdr3_aa: CASSQGTSGNEQFF
cdr3_nt: TGTGCCAGCTCACAAGGGACTAGCGGGAATGAGCAGTTCTTC

clone_size: few
j_call: TRBJ2-1
d_call: -
v_call: TRBV5-4
cdr3_aa: CASSYASNEQFF
cdr3_nt: TGTGCCAGCAGCTATGCGTCAAATGAGCAGTTCTTC

clone_size: -
j_call: TRBJ1-1
d_call: TRBD1
v_call: TRBV4-1
cdr3_aa: CASSQVLIPGQKIEAFF
cdr3_nt: TGCGCCAGCAGCCAAGTCCTCATTCCGGGACAGAAGATAGAAGCTTTCTTT

clone_size: -
j_call: TRBJ2-3
d_call: TRBD1
v_call: TRBV27
cdr3_aa: CASSFWATGGTDTQYF
cdr3_nt: TGTGCCAGCAGTTTTTGGGCGACAGGGGGCACAGATACGCAGTATTTT

clone_size: -
j_call: TRBJ2-5
d_call: TRBD2
v_call: TRBV9
cdr3_aa: CASSPTSGRAYQETQYF
cdr3_nt: TGTGCCAGCAGCCCAACTAGCGGGAGGGCCTACCAAGAGACCCAGTACTTC

clone_size: -
j_call: TRBJ1-4
d_call: -
v_call: TRBV27
cdr3_aa: CASRPTRTVSEKLFF
cdr3_nt: TGTGCCAGCAGGCCGACCAGGACAGTCTCTGAAAAACTGTTTTTT

clone_size: -
j_call: TRBJ1-1
d_call: -
v_call: TRBV28
cdr3_aa: CASITNTEAFF
cdr3_nt: TGTGCCAGCATCACGAACACTGAAGCTTTCTTT

clone_size: few
j_call: TRBJ2-1
d_call: -
v_call: TRBV18
cdr3_aa: CASSIKFYNEQFF
cdr3_nt: TGTGCCAGCTCAATTAAATTCTACAATGAGCAGTTCTTC

clone_size: few
j_call: TRBJ1-5
d_call: -
v_call: TRBV7-9
cdr3_aa: CASSPTGGDNQPQHF
cdr3_nt: TGTGCCAGCAGCCCGACTGGCGGAGACAATCAGCCCCAGCATTTT

clone_size: few
j_call: TRBJ1-6
d_call: -
v_call: TRBV4-1
cdr3_aa: CASSQVGWGGSPLHF
cdr3_nt: TGCGCCAGCAGCCAAGTAGGCTGGGGCGGCTCACCCCTCCACTTT

clone_size: few
j_call: TRBJ2-1
d_call: -
v_call: TRBV19
cdr3_aa: CASSFQGISHNEQFF
cdr3_nt: TGTGCCAGTAGCTTCCAGGGAATAAGTCACAATGAGCAGTTCTTC

clone_size: few
j_call: TRBJ2-2
d_call: -
v_call: TRBV5-4
cdr3_aa: CASSLVAGELFF
cdr3_nt: TGTGCCAGCAGCTTGGTGGCCGGGGAGCTGTTTTTT

clone_size: -
j_call: TRBJ2-1
d_call: -
v_call: TRBV19
cdr3_aa: CASSIRGPYNEQFF
cdr3_nt: TGTGCCAGTAGTATCCGCGGGCCCTACAATGAGCAGTTCTTC